Presented here are 5 T cell receptor beta chains from one specimen sequenced in a study of a mutant IDH1 vaccine in newly diagnosed glioma. The method was immunoSEQ multiplex PCR; TCRdb's version includes in-frame clones alone and lacks a portion of them. This sample has some 120,000 clones, with just under 80% found just once. Time point denoted: week 11, during vaccination. Mutant IDH1 20-mer peptide, at 300 ug, made up each vaccine dose, with topical imiquimod. The antigens for these receptors are not known. Sequences were derived from PBMCs, sampled from a glioma patient whose treatment included an IDH1 peptide vaccine. The source is a middle-aged man with glioma.

The rearrangement links TRBV15 to TRBJ2-7; TRBD2 aligns across 14 bases. Germline values: CDR1 LNHNV, CDR2 YYDKDF (reference sequence). The V and J ends lost 3 bases and 6 bases, in that order; junction bases with no gene match: 7. The CDR3 is 16 amino acids. The DNA of the CDR3 is TGTGCCACCAGCAGGAGGACTAGCGGGAGGAACGGCGAGCAGTACTTC. Translation: CATSRRTSGRNGEQYF.

This clone was seen more than once but under ten times. The J gene is TRBJ1-4, the V gene TRBV25-1; D call uncertain. The germline gives CDR1 MGHDK, CDR2 SYGVNS. V was pared by 4 bases and J by 8 bases, with 5 bases between. This CDR3 is built from 11 residues. The CDR3 DNA sequence: TGTGCCAGCAGTGTAGGCGAAAAACTGTTTTTT. Protein sequence: CASSVGEKLFF.

The chain couples TRBV5-1 to TRBJ2-5, with D tentatively TRBD2 (5 bases). Trimming took 0 bases from V and 5 from J, leaving 11 bases between them. The CDR3 contains 14 residues. In germline, CDR1 is SGHRS, CDR2 YFSETQ. The CDR3 DNA follows: TGCGCCAGCAGCTTGGGAGGGTTGGCGGAGACCCAGTACTTC. Amino acids: CASSLGGLAETQYF.

The rearrangement uses TRBV15 and TRBJ1-1; no definite D call. Germline CDR1 LNHNV, CDR2 YYDKDF (reference sequence). The CDR3 runs 12 residues. Trimming took off 0 bases at V and 11 bases at J, with 10 bases between the two ends. In nucleotides, the CDR3 is TGTGCCACCAGCAGAGATGAGCAGAAGGCTTTCTTT. Its protein product is CATSRDEQKAFF.

This chain joins TRBV5-1 and TRBJ2-3; D assignment may be TRBD1 or TRBD2 (5 bases each). This CDR3 comprises 17 residues. Germline CDR1 reads SGHRS; CDR2 reads YFSETQ. V was pared by 3 bases and J by 1 base, with 18 bases between. The CDR3 bases are TGCGCCAGCAGCTCCGGGGCACTCTCTAGGGGCACAGATACGCAGTATTTT. As protein: CASSSGALSRGTDTQYF.